The 29 T cell receptor beta chains below come from one sample, sequenced in a study of T-cell memory formation after mild COVID-19. TCRdb analysed the 5' RACE reads with MiXCR anew, one entry per CDR3 protein. The data hold 350,000 or so distinct CDR3 sequences, with roughly 21% observed a single time. Sequencing was carried out using PBMCs or a T cell subset sorted from them (not recorded which). The receptors were sampled from an adult woman who had mild COVID-19 (a few samples of this study predate the infection). Cell type and time point are not known.

The J gene is TRBJ2-1, the V gene TRBV2, with 8 bases lining up with TRBD1. The CDR3 covers 13 residues. V lost 7 bases, J lost 9 bases, and 8 bases stayed unmatched. Germline values: CDR1 SNHLY, CDR2 FYNNEI. The CDR3 region has the DNA TGTGCCAGCACTGGACAGGGTCCCGGTGAGCAGTTCTTC. Encoded protein: CASTGQGPGEQFF.

This clonotype turned up a few times. The chain carries TRBV7-9 and TRBJ2-3; D is unclear. The CDR3 has 14 amino acids. Trimming took off 3 bases at V and 0 bases at J, with 7 bases between the two ends. Germline V gene sequence: CDR1 SEHNR, CDR2 FQNEAQ (reference sequence). CDR3 DNA: TGTGCCAGCAGCTTTATGGCTAGCACAGATACGCAGTATTTT. This codes for CASSFMASTDTQYF.

The table lists this clonotype with a few counts. The chain links TRBV24-1 to TRBJ2-1, with 9 bases matching TRBD1. This CDR3 is built from 16 residues. Per the germline V gene, CDR1 is KGHDR and CDR2 is SFDVKD. J lost 2 bases, V lost 2 bases, and 3 bases had no gene match. The CDR3 DNA follows: TGTGCCACCAGTGATTCCGGGACAGGGACCTACAATGAGCAGTTCTTC. Translation: CATSDSGTGTYNEQFF.

This clonotype was seen a handful of times. This chain links TRBV10-3 with TRBJ2-5, with 11 bases identical to TRBD1. Per germline, CDR1 ENHRY and CDR2 SYGVKD. Trimming removed 3 bases from V and 4 bases from J; junction bases left unmatched: 7. The CDR3 loop spans 16 amino acids. CDR3 nucleotide sequence: TGTGCCATCAGTGATTTGGACAGGGGGCTAATAGAGACCCAGTACTTC. Its protein is CAISDLDRGLIETQYF.

The V call is TRBV12-3 or TRBV12-4, the J call TRBJ2-4; D is tentatively TRBD1 or TRBD2 (5 bases each). V was pared by 3 bases and J by 0 bases, with 21 bases between. The length of the CDR3 is 19 residues. The CDR3, as DNA: TGTGCCAGCAGTTTCATGAGGGACCTCGAGCCCCTAGCCAAAAACATTCAGTACTTC. This sequence encodes CASSFMRDLEPLAKNIQYF.

V usage is TRBV19 and J usage is TRBJ2-1, with TRBD2 identical over 8 bases. The germline gives CDR1 LNHDA, CDR2 SQIVND (reference sequence). The CDR3 is made up of 15 amino acids. V lost 11 bases to trimming and J lost 0 bases; unmatched junction nucleotides: 9. CDR3 amino acids: CASRWSGSSYNEQFF. The DNA of the CDR3 is TGTGCCTCCCGGTGGAGCGGGAGCTCCTACAATGAGCAGTTCTTC.

This clonotype occurred a few times. This chain connects TRBV6-2 or TRBV6-3 to TRBJ2-2, with 9 bases aligning to TRBD2. Trimming removed 2 bases from V and 1 base from J; junction bases left unmatched: 5. This CDR3 region has 17 residues. The germline V gene has CDR1 MNHEY and CDR2 SVGEGT. The CDR3 region has the DNA TGTGCCAGCAGTTACAGTGGCGGGAGGGAGAACACCGGGGAGCTGTTTTTT. It yields the protein CASSYSGGRENTGELFF.

V usage is TRBV25-1 and J usage is TRBJ2-7; 9 bases align to TRBD1. The length of the CDR3 is 14 residues. Per germline, CDR1 MGHDK and CDR2 SYGVNS. Trimming at V came to 8 bases and at J to 5 bases, leaving 10 bases not matched to a gene. CDR3 in DNA: TGTGCCAGCGAGGGACAGGGTTTCGGGAACGAGCAGTACTTC. Amino acid sequence: CASEGQGFGNEQYF.

This clonotype was seen only a few times. The rearrangement links TRBV12-3 or TRBV12-4 to TRBJ1-6, with D unclear. The CDR3 loop spans 14 amino acids. V dropped 5 bases and J dropped 8 bases, with 13 bases sitting between them. The chain's CDR3 is CASSIRSGDSPLHF. The DNA for the CDR3 is TGTGCCAGCAGTATACGAAGCGGGGATTCACCCCTCCACTTT.

CDR3 nucleotides: TGTGCCACCAGTGAGACAGTCGGGGGGAACTATGGCTACACCTTC. It yields the protein CATSETVGGNYGYTF. This chain links TRBV24-1 with TRBJ1-2; maybe TRBD1 (5 bases). The CDR3 loop spans 15 amino acids. The V gene's germline CDR1 is KGHDR and CDR2 SFDVKD. V was pared by 4 bases and J by 2 bases, with 13 bases between.

This chain links TRBV24-1 with TRBJ2-4; D uncertain. Germline values: CDR1 KGHDR, CDR2 SFDVKD. CDR3 size: 12 residues. Trimming shortened V by 1 base and J by 6 bases, and 3 bases separated the two germline ends. CDR3 protein: CATSDLANIQYF. The CDR3 bases are TGTGCCACCAGTGATTTAGCAAACATTCAGTACTTC.

V usage is TRBV11-3 and J usage is TRBJ2-5, with 10 bases fitting TRBD2. This CDR3 has 18 amino acids. V lost 4 bases to trimming and J lost 5 bases; unmatched junction nucleotides: 16. The germline V gene has CDR1 SGHNT and CDR2 YENEEA. The CDR3: CASSYSGTSVPGGETQYF. In DNA, the CDR3 is TGTGCCAGCAGCTATTCCGGGACTAGCGTCCCTGGGGGGGAGACCCAGTACTTC.

This clonotype occurred a few times. The V and J genes are TRBV7-2 and TRBJ2-5; a possible D gene is TRBD1 (5 bases). The germline CDR1 and CDR2 sequences are SGHTA and FQGNSA. This CDR3 has 13 residues. V lost 5 bases and J lost 5, with 12 bases in between. DNA of the CDR3: TGTGCCAGCAGCATACAGGCGACGGAGACCCAGTACTTC. It codes for CASSIQATETQYF.

This clonotype has only a few counts. CDR3 sequence (DNA): TGTGCCTGGAGCAGGGGACTAGGGAATGAGCAGTTCTTC. Translation: CAWSRGLGNEQFF. The chain links TRBV30 to TRBJ2-1; 8 bases match TRBD2. Unmatched junction bases numbered 5, after V lost 3 bases and J lost 7 bases. Germline CDR1 and CDR2: GTSNPN and SVGIG (reference sequence). This CDR3 region has 13 residues.

This clonotype was detected only a few times. The chain employs TRBV5-1 and TRBJ1-1; 9 nucleotides line up with TRBD1. The germline V gene encodes CDR1 SGHRS and CDR2 YFSETQ. This CDR3 is built from 17 residues. The V gene end was trimmed by 0 bases and the J gene end by 0 bases; junction bases not matched to a gene: 6. CDR3 residues: CASSLEGQGWVNTEAFF. The CDR3 DNA is TGCGCCAGCAGCTTGGAGGGACAGGGCTGGGTGAACACTGAAGCTTTCTTT.

This clonotype was seen a handful of times. The gene calls are TRBV20-1 and TRBJ2-3, with no clear D. Germline assignment: CDR1 DFQATT and CDR2 SNEGSKA (reference sequence). The CDR3 is 14 amino acids. V shed 6 bases and J shed 0 bases, with 13 bases lying between them. CDR3 nucleotides: TGCAGTGCCCGAGATTTTTCTAGCACAGATACGCAGTATTTT. This gives the protein CSARDFSSTDTQYF.

The sample holds many counts of this clonotype. J is TRBJ1-2 and V is TRBV29-1, with D unclear. V dropped 3 bases and J dropped 3 bases, with 8 bases sitting between them. Germline CDR1 reads SQVTM; CDR2 reads ANQGSEA. This CDR3 spans 12 amino acids. This chain's CDR3 is CSVEAHDYGYTF. CDR3 DNA sequence: TGCAGCGTTGAGGCGCACGACTATGGCTACACCTTC.

This rearrangement joins TRBV5-1 to TRBJ2-7; the match to TRBD1 covers 9 bases. This CDR3 is 14 amino acids long. CDR1 is SGHRS and CDR2 is YFSETQ in the germline V gene. V gave up 2 bases and J gave up 5 bases; unmatched junction bases: 5. The CDR3 sequence: CASSFGTGSNEQYF. CDR3 bases: TGCGCCAGCAGCTTTGGGACAGGGTCCAACGAGCAGTACTTC.

The chain employs TRBV7-9 and TRBJ2-7, with D possibly being TRBD2 (6 bases). CDR3 length: 15 residues. V was clipped by 5 bases and J by 6 bases, with 20 bases between them. Germline-derived CDR1 and CDR2 are SEHNR and FQNEAQ (reference sequence). CDR3 amino acids: CASSEGGSINPEQYF. CDR3 in DNA: TGTGCCAGCAGCGAGGGAGGTTCGATCAACCCCGAGCAGTACTTC.

The table lists this clonotype with many counts. The chain joins TRBV19 to TRBJ1-1, with 10 bases aligning to TRBD1. Germline trimming cut 5 bases from V and 3 bases from J; bases unmatched to any gene: 6. The CDR3 is 15 amino acids. Germline V gives CDR1 LNHDA, CDR2 SQIVND (reference sequence). This CDR3 is CASSPWGQGHTEAFF. In DNA form, the CDR3 reads TGTGCCAGTAGTCCATGGGGACAGGGGCACACTGAAGCTTTCTTT.

The chain is built from TRBV7-9 and TRBJ1-5; no clear D gene. V was shortened by 4 bases and J by 4 bases, with 5 bases between the two germline ends. Germline loops: CDR1 SEHNR, CDR2 FQNEAQ (reference sequence). The CDR3 length is 12 residues. The CDR3 loop is CASSSLNQPQHF. CDR3 DNA sequence: TGTGCCAGCAGCTCTTTAAATCAGCCCCAGCATTTT.

The chain joins TRBV12-3 or TRBV12-4 to TRBJ2-5, with a possible D match to TRBD2 (6 bases). The V and J ends lost 4 bases and 5 bases respectively, with 14 bases between them. The CDR3 consists of 14 residues. In nucleotides, the CDR3 is TGTGCCAGCAGTTATAGGGAGGCTGGGGAGACCCAGTACTTC. Protein: CASSYREAGETQYF.

The J gene is TRBJ1-1, the V gene TRBV7-7; D might be TRBD1 (5 bases). V gave up 3 bases and J gave up 3 bases, with 14 bases separating them. CDR3 length: 15 amino acids. Germline CDR1 reads SSHAT; CDR2 reads FNYEAQ (reference sequence). The CDR3 loop is CASSFKRTPYTEAFF. Written as DNA, the CDR3 is TGTGCCAGCAGCTTTAAAAGGACACCTTACACTGAAGCTTTCTTT.

A few counts support this clonotype. The chain carries TRBV9 and TRBJ2-2; TRBD2 aligns across 7 bases. The J segment lost 7 bases and the V segment lost 0 bases, leaving 3 bases of the junction unmatched. Germline CDR1 and CDR2: SGDLS and YYNGEE. The CDR3 contains 14 residues. The CDR3 coding sequence is TGTGCCAGCAGCGTAGCTAGCGGCGGCGGGGAGCTGTTTTTT. Protein product: CASSVASGGGELFF.

J is TRBJ1-1 and V is TRBV7-3; 9 bases align to TRBD1. Germline V gene data show CDR1 as SGHTA and CDR2 as FQGTGA. The junction had 9 bases not matched to a gene; V was cut back by 5 bases and J by 5 bases. The CDR3 consists of 15 residues. In DNA, the CDR3 is TGTGCCAGCAGCCAAATCCCGGGACAGGGAACTGAAGCTTTCTTT. Translated, it gives CASSQIPGQGTEAFF.

V usage is TRBV4-1 and J usage is TRBJ2-5; D is ambiguous. Germline V gives CDR1 MGHRA, CDR2 YSYEKL. V was shortened by 0 bases and J by 5 bases, with 10 bases between the two germline ends. This CDR3 contains 14 residues. The CDR3 loop reads CASSQESRVETQYF. The CDR3 nucleotides are TGCGCCAGCAGCCAAGAGTCTAGGGTGGAGACCCAGTACTTC.

This clonotype was observed many times. The gene calls are TRBV12-3 or TRBV12-4 and TRBJ2-4, with D hard to call. The length of the CDR3 is 11 residues. V was trimmed by 3 bases and J by 5 bases, leaving 2 bases between them. The CDR3: CASSFQNIQYF. The CDR3 region has the DNA TGTGCCAGCAGTTTCCAAAACATTCAGTACTTC.

This clonotype was seen a handful of times. CDR3 bases: TGTGCCAGCAGCTTAGATAGACCCCGGGGAGGTTGGAACACTGAAGCTTTCTTT. Its translation: CASSLDRPRGGWNTEAFF. This chain links TRBV11-2 with TRBJ1-1; D unresolved. V was clipped by 0 bases and J by 1 base, with 18 bases between them. Germline V gives CDR1 SGHAT, CDR2 FQNNGV. This CDR3 comprises 18 residues.

This clonotype was seen many times. The chain links TRBV5-1 to TRBJ2-7, with TRBD1 matching over 9 bases. Germline CDR1 and CDR2: SGHRS and YFSETQ. The CDR3 has 14 amino acids. The V segment lost 5 bases and the J segment 1 base; nucleotides outside the gene matches: 4. CDR3 nucleotides: TGCGCCAGCAGAGGACAGGGGAATTCCTACGAGCAGTACTTC. It translates to CASRGQGNSYEQYF.